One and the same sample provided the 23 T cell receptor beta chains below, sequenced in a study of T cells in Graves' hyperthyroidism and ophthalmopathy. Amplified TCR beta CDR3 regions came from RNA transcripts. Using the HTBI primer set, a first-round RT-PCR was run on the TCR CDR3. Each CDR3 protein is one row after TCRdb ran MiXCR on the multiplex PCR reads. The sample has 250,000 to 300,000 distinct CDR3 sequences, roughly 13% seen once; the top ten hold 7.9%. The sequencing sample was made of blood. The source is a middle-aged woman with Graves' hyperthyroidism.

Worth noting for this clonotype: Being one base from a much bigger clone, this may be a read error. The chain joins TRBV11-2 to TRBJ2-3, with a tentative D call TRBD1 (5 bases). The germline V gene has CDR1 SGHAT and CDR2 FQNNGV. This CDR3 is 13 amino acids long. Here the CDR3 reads CASSLRLTGTQYF. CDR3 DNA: TGTGCCAGCAGCCTAAGACTCACAGGTACGCAGTATTTT.

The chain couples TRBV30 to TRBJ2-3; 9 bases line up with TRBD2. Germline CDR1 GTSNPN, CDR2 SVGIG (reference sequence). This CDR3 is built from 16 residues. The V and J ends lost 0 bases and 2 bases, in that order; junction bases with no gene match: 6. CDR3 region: CAWSVLAGGPTDTQYF. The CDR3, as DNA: TGTGCCTGGAGTGTACTGGCGGGAGGGCCCACAGATACGCAGTATTTT. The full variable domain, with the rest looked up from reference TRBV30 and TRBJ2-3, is SQTIHQWPATLVQPVGSPLSLECTVEGTSNPNLYWYRQAAGRGLQLLFYSVGIGQISSEVPQNLSASRPQDRQFILSSKKLLLSDSGFYLCAWSVLAGGPTDTQYFGPGTRLTVL.

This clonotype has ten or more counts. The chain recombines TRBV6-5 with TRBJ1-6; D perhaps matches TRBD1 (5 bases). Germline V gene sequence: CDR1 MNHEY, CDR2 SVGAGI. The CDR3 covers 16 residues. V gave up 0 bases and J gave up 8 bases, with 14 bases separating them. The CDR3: CASSYSRGVGDSPLHF. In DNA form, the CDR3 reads TGTGCCAGCAGTTACTCAAGAGGGGTCGGGGATTCACCCCTCCACTTT.

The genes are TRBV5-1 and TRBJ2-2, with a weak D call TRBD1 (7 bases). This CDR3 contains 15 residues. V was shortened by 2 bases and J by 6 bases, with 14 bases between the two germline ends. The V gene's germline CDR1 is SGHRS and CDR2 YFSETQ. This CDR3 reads CASSFGGRGAGELFF. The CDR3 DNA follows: TGCGCCAGCAGCTTTGGAGGCAGGGGGGCCGGGGAGCTGTTTTTT. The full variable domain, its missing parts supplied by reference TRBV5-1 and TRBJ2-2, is KAGVTQTPRYLIKTRGQQVTLSCSPISGHRSVSWYQQTPGQGLQFLFEYFSETQRNKGNFPGRFSGRQFSNSRSEMNVSTLELGDSALYLCASSFGGRGAGELFFGEGSRLTVL.

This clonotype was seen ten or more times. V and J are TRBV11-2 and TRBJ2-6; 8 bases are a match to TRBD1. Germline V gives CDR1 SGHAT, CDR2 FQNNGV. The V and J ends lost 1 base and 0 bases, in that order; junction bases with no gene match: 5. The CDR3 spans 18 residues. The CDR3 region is CASSLGQGASSGANVLTF. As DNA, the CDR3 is TGTGCCAGCAGCTTAGGGCAGGGGGCGAGCTCTGGGGCCAACGTCCTGACTTTC.

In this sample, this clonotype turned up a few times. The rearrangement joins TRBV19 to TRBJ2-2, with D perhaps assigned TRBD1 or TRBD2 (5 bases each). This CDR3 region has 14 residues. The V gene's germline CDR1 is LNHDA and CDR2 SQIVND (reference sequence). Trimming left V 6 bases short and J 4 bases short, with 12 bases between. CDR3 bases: TGTGCCAGTAGGGTGGACGGGACCACCGGGGAGCTGTTTTTT. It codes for CASRVDGTTGELFF.

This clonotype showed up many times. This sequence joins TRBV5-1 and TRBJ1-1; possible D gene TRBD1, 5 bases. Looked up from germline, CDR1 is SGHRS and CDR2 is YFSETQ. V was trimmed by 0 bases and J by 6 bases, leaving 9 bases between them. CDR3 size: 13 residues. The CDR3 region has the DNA TGCGCCAGCAGCTTGGATCGGGGACCTGAAGCTTTCTTT. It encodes CASSLDRGPEAFF.

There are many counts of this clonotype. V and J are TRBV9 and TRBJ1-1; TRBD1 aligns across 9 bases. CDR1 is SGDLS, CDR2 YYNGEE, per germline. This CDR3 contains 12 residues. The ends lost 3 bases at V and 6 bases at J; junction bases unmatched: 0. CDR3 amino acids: CASSGQGAEAFF. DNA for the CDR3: TGTGCCAGCAGCGGACAGGGGGCTGAAGCTTTCTTT.

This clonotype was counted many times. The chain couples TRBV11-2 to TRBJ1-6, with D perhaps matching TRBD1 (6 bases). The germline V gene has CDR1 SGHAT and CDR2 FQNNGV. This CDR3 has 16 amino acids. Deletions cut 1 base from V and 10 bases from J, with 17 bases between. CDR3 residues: CASSLAAGAGSSPLHF. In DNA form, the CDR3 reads TGTGCCAGCAGCTTAGCTGCAGGGGCTGGTTCCTCACCCCTCCACTTT.

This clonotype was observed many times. CDR3 sequence (DNA): TGTGCCAGCAGTTTACACAGCCAATGGGACACTGAAGCTTTCTTT. Translated: CASSLHSQWDTEAFF. The V gene is TRBV28, the J gene TRBJ1-1; D is ambiguous. Germline CDR1 is MDHEN and CDR2 is SYDVKM. Trimming left V 2 bases short and J 3 bases short, with 13 bases between. This CDR3 contains 15 residues.

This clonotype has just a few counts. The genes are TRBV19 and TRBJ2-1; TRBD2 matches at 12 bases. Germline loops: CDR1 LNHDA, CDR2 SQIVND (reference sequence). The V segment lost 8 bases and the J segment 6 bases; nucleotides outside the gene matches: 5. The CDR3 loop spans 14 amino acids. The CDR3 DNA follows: TGTGCCAGTGCGGGACTAGCGGGCATCAATGAGCAGTTCTTC. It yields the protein CASAGLAGINEQFF.

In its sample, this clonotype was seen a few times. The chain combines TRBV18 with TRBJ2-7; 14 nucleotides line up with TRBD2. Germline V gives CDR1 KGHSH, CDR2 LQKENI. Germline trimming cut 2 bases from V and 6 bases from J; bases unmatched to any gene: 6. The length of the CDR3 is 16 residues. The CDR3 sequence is CASSPAGTSGSPEQYF. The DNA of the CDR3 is TGTGCCAGCTCACCAGCCGGGACTAGCGGGAGTCCCGAGCAGTACTTC. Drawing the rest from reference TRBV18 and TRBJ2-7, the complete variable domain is NAGVMQNPRHLVRRRGQEARLRCSPMKGHSHVYWYRQLPEEGLKFMVYLQKENIIDESGMPKERFSAEFPKEGPSILRIQQVVRGDSAAYFCASSPAGTSGSPEQYFGPGTRLTVT.

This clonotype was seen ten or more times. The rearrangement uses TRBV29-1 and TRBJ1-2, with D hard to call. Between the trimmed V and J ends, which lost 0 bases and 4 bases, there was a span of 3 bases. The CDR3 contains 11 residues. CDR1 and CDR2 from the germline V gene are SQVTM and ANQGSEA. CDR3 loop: CSVEESYGYTF. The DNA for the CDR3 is TGCAGCGTTGAAGAGAGCTATGGCTACACCTTC.

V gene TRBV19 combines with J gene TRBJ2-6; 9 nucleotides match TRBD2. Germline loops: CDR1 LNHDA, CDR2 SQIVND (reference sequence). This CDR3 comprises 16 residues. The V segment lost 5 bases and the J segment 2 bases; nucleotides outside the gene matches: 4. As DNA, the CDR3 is TGTGCCAGTAGTCCGAGCGGGAGGCCTGGGGCCAACGTCCTGACTTTC. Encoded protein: CASSPSGRPGANVLTF.

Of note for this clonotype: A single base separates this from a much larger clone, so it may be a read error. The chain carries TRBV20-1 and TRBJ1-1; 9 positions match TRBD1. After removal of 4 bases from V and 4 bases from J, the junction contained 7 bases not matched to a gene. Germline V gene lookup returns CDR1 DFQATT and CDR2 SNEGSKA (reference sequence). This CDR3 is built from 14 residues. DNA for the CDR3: TGCAGTGCTAATGGACAGGGGTTGGGCACTGAAGCTTTCTTT. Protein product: CSANGQGLGTEAFF.

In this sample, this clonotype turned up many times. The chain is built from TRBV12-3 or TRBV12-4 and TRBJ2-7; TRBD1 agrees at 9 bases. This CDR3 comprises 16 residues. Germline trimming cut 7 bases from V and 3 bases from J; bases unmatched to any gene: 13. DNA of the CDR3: TGTGCCAGCACCATGGGGACAGGGAAGAGCCTCTACGAGCAGTACTTC. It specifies CASTMGTGKSLYEQYF.

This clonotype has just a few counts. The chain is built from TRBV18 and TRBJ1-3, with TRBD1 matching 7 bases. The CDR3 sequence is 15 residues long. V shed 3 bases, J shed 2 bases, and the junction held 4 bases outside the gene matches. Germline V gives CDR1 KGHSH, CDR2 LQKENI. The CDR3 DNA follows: TGTGCCAGCTCACCGTCCGGGACAGCTGGAAACACCATATATTTT. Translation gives CASSPSGTAGNTIYF.

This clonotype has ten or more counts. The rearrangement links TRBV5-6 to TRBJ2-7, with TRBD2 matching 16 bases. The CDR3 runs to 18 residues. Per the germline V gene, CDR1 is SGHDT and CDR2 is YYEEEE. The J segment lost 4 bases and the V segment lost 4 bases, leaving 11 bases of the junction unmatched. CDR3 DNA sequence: TGTGCCAGCAGCCAGGGACTAGCGGGAGGGTCTTCCTCTTACGAGCAGTACTTC. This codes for CASSQGLAGGSSSYEQYF.

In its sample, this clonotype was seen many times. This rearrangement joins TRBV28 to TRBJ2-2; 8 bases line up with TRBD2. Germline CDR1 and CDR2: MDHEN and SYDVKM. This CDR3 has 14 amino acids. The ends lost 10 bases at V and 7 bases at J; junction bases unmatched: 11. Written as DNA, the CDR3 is TGTGCCACCGTTGACTTAGCGGGGTACGGGGAGCTGTTTTTT. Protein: CATVDLAGYGELFF.

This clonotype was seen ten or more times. DNA of the CDR3: TGTGCCAGCAGTCAATCCGGGACTAGCGGTTACGAGCAGTACTTC. This gives the protein CASSQSGTSGYEQYF. The chain uses TRBV7-3 and TRBJ2-7; TRBD2 agrees at 11 bases. V shed 6 bases and J 4 bases; nucleotides not matched to a gene: 8. CDR1 and CDR2 from the germline V gene are SGHTA and FQGTGA. This CDR3 is 15 amino acids long.

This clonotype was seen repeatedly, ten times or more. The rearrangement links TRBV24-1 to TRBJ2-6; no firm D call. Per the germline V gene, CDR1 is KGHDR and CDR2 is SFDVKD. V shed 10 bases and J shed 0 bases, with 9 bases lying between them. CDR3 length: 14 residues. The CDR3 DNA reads TGTGCCACTCTTGCAAGCTCTGGGGCCAACGTCCTGACTTTC. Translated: CATLASSGANVLTF.

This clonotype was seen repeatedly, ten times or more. The CDR3 protein is CASSSSIGNTIYF. In DNA form, the CDR3 reads TGTGCCAGCAGCTCATCGATTGGAAACACCATATATTTT. J is TRBJ1-3 and V is TRBV7-2; D not certain. CDR1 SGHTA and CDR2 FQGNSA come from the germline V gene. This CDR3 region has 13 residues. Trimming shortened V by 4 bases and J by 3 bases, and 7 bases separated the two germline ends. The full variable domain, in which reference TRBV7-2 and TRBJ1-3 provide the parts outside the CDR3, is GAGVSQSPSNKVTEKGKDVELRCDPISGHTALYWYRQSLGQGLEFLIYFQGNSAPDKSGLPSDRFSAERTGGSVSTLTIQRTQQEDSAVYLCASSSSIGNTIYFGEGSWLTVV.

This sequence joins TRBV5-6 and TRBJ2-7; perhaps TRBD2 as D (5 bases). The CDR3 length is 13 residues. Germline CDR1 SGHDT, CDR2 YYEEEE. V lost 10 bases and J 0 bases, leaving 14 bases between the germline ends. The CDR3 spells CAEGLWGSYEQYF. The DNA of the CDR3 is TGTGCCGAGGGTTTGTGGGGCTCCTACGAGCAGTACTTC.